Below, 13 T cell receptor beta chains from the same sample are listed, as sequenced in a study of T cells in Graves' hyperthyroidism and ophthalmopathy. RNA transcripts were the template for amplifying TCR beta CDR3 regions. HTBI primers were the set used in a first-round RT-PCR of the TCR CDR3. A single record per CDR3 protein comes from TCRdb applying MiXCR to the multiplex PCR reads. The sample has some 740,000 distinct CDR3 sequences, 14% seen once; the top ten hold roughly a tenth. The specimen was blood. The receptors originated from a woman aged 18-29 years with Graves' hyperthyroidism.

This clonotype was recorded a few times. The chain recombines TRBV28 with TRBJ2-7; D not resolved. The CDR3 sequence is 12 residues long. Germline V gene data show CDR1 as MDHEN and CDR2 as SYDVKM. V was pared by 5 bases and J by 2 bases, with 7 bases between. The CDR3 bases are TGTGCCAGCAGTACTATGACCTACGAGCAGTACTTC. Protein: CASSTMTYEQYF.

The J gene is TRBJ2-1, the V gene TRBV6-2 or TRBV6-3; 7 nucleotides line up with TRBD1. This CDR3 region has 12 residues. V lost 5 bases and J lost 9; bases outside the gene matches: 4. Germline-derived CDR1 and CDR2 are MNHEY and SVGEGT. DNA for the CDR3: TGTGCCAGCAGTCCAAACAGGGGTGAGCAGTTCTTC. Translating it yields CASSPNRGEQFF.

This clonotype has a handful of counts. CDR3 nucleotide sequence: TGTGCCAGCAGCCAAGACACAGGGGGCAACTTATATACGCAGTATTTT. Translating gives CASSQDTGGNLYTQYF. This chain joins TRBV11-3 and TRBJ2-3, with 9 bases that match TRBD1. This CDR3 contains 16 residues. CDR1 and CDR2 (germline): SGHNT, YENEEA. V lost 5 bases, J lost 7 bases, and 13 bases stayed unmatched.

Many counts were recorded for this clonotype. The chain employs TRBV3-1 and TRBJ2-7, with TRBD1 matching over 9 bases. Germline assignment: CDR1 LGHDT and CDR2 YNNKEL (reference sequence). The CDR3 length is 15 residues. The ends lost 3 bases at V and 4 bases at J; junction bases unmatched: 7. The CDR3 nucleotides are TGTGCCAGCAGCCAGGTCGGGACAGGGATTTACGAGCAGTACTTC. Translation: CASSQVGTGIYEQYF.

The CDR3 DNA sequence: TGTGCCAGCAGCTTTCAACCGGGACCGGGCGAGCAGTACTTC. Translation: CASSFQPGPGEQYF. This rearrangement joins TRBV7-8 to TRBJ2-7; D might be TRBD1 or TRBD2, each matching 5 bases. Trimming removed 3 bases from V and 6 bases from J, with 15 bases in between. This CDR3 is 14 amino acids long. Germline V gene sequence: CDR1 SGHVS, CDR2 FQNEAQ.

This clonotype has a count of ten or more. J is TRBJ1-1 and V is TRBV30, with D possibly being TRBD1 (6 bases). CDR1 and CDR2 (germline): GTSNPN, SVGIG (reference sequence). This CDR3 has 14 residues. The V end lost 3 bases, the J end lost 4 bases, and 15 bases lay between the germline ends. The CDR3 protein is CAWRGRGRVTEAFF. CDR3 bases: TGTGCCTGGAGGGGGCGGGGGCGAGTCACTGAAGCTTTCTTT.

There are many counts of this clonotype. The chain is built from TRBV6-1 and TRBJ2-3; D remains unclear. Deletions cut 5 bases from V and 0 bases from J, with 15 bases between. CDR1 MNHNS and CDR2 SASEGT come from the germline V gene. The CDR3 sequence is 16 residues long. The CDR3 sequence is CASSPRKGTSTDTQYF. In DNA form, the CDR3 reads TGTGCCAGCAGTCCCCGGAAGGGAACTAGCACAGATACGCAGTATTTT.

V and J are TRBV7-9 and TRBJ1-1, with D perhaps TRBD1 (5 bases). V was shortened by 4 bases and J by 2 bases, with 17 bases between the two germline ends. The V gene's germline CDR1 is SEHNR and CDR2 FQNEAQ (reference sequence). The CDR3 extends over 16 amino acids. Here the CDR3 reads CASSYPTRTFNTEAFF. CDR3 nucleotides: TGTGCCAGCAGCTACCCGACTCGGACATTTAACACTGAAGCTTTCTTT.

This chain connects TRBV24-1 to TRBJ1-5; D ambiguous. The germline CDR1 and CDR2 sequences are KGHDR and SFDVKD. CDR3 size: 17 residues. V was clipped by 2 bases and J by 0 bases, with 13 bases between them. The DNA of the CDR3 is TGTGCCACCAGTGATTCACGGGGATCTTATAGCAATCAGCCCCAGCATTTT. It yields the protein CATSDSRGSYSNQPQHF.

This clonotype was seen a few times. The CDR3 DNA follows: TGTGCCAGCAGGACCGGGACAAAGTCGAGAAATTCACCCCTCCACTTT. As protein: CASRTGTKSRNSPLHF. The V call is TRBV27, the J call TRBJ1-6, with D possibly matching TRBD1 (6 bases). CDR1 is MNHEY and CDR2 is SMNVEV in the germline V gene (reference sequence). Trimming took 6 bases from V and 7 from J, leaving 19 bases between them. The CDR3 has 16 amino acids.

The CDR3 DNA is TGTGCCAGCAGCCAAGAGGCCACAGGGGGCAAGGAGTACAATGAGCAGTTCTTC. Its protein product is CASSQEATGGKEYNEQFF. The V call is TRBV14, the J call TRBJ2-1; 9 bases align to TRBD1. CDR1 and CDR2 from the germline V gene are SGHDN and FVKESK. With V trimmed by 0 bases and J by 4 bases, 10 bases remained unmatched. The CDR3 runs 18 residues.

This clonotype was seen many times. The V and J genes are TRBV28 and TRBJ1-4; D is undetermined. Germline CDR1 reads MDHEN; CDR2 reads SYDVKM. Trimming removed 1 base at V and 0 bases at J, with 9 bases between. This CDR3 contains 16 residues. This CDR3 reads CASSLSGAATNEKLFF. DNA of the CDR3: TGTGCCAGCAGTTTATCGGGCGCCGCAACTAATGAAAAACTGTTTTTT.

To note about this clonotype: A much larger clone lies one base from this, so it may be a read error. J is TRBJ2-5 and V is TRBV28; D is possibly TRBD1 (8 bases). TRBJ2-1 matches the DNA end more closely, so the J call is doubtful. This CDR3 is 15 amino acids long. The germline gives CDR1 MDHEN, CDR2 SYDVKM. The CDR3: CASSFGQGGQETQFF. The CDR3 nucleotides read TGTGCCAGCAGTTTCGGACAGGGAGGGCAAGAGACCCAGTTCTTC.